Listed here is a single TCR beta chain. Its antigen remains unidentified. The data were taken from a study of cytomegalovirus exposure and HLA in healthy donors. Points from the study as a whole: In an earlier analysis, in some 540 donors, most V segments appeared productive either ~87% or ~30% of the time. Rarity characterized most TCR sequences, yet some public TCRs appeared in many donors. A missense DCLRE1C variant was associated with V- and J-gene trimming of TCR beta chains in a later analysis, and an independent cohort replicated the association. CMV serostatus was the only immune exposure information that was available.

Researchers ran the PCR with 60 Vbeta and 13 Jbeta primers. The protocol was immunoSEQ multiplex PCR, while the TCRdb copy is restricted to in-frame clones and leaves out a portion. The table has 200,000 or so clones, over 60% seen once; the top ten hold around 2%. The V gene end was trimmed by 5 bases and the J gene end by 4 bases; junction bases not matched to a gene: 9. Germline CDR1 and CDR2: SEHNR and FQNEAQ (reference sequence). This CDR3 spans 15 amino acids. The receptor's source is a man aged 18 to 30 in good health and CMV-seronegative. The chain recombines TRBV7-9 with TRBJ1-2, with 8 positions matching TRBD1. Sequenced: PBMCs. The chain's CDR3 is CASSRGQGSIYGYTF. For the CDR3, the DNA is TGTGCCAGCAGCCGTGGACAGGGTTCAATCTATGGCTACACCTTC.